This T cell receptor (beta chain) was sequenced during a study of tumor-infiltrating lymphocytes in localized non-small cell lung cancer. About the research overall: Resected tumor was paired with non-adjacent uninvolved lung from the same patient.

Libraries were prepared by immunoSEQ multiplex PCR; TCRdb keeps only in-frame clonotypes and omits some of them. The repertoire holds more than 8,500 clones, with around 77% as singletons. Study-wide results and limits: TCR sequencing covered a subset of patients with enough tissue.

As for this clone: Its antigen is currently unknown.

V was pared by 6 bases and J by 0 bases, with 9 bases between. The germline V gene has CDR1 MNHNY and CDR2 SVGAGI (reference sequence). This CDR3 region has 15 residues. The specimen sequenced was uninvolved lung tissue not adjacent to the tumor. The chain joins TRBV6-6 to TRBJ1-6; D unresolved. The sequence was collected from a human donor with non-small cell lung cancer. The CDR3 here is CASSGGSSYNSPLHF. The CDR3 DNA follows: TGTGCCAGCAGCGGCGGAAGCTCCTATAATTCACCCCTCCACTTT.